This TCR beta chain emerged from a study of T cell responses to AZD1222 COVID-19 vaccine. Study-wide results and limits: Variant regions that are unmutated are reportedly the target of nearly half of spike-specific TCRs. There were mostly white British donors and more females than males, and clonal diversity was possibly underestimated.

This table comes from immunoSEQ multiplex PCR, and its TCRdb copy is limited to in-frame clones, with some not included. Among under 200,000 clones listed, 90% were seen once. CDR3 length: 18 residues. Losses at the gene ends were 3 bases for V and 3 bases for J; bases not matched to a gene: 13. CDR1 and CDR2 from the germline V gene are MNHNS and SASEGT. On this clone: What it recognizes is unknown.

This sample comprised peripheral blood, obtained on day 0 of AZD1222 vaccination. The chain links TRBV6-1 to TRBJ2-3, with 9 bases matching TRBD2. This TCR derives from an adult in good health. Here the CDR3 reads CASSETTLLAGRTDTQYF. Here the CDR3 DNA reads TGTGCCAGCAGTGAGACGACATTGCTAGCGGGGAGGACAGATACGCAGTATTTT.